This passage covers 11 T cell receptor beta chains from one sample sequenced in a study of OX40 agonist ivuxolimab in advanced cancers. Library preparation employed the immunoSEQ multiplex PCR assay. Held by TCRdb, this immuneACCESS table contains in-frame sequences only and omits some clones. Under half of the omission traces to an unresolved V gene where checked; the cause of the rest is unknown. The sample table shows about 12,000 clones, and under 85% are seen once. The ten largest clones represent roughly a fifth of the sample. Sequenced here: CD4+ or CD8+ T cells sorted from blood, sampled in a trial of the OX40 agonist ivuxolimab. Receptors were obtained from an adult with an advanced solid tumor such as melanoma, head and neck, liver or kidney cancer.

V gene TRBV9 combines with J gene TRBJ2-1; no reliable D call. This CDR3 comprises 14 residues. Between the trimmed V and J ends, which lost 1 base and 3 bases, there was a span of 8 bases. The germline V gene encodes CDR1 SGDLS and CDR2 YYNGEE. Here the CDR3 reads CASSVFGDYNEQFF. The CDR3, as DNA: TGTGCCAGCAGCGTATTTGGGGACTACAATGAGCAGTTCTTC.

The V call is TRBV7-7, the J call TRBJ2-2; D gene uncertain. V was cut by 3 bases and J by 4 bases, with 9 bases left in between. The CDR3 totals 14 residues. CDR1 and CDR2 from the germline V gene are SSHAT and FNYEAQ (reference sequence). CDR3 in DNA: TGTGCCAGCAGCTTCGCCTCGGGCACCGGGGAGCTGTTTTTT. Protein sequence: CASSFASGTGELFF.

This chain links TRBV5-1 with TRBJ2-7; D may be TRBD1 or TRBD2 (5 bases each). Trimming pared 4 bases from V and 6 bases from J, leaving 14 bases between. The CDR3 covers 13 residues. Germline assignment: CDR1 SGHRS and CDR2 YFSETQ. CDR3 bases: TGCGCCAGCAGCCCGGGACGTGCGGTCGAGCAGTACTTC. Its protein product is CASSPGRAVEQYF.

The chain employs TRBV6-5 and TRBJ1-3, with a tentative D call TRBD1 (5 bases). Per the germline V gene, CDR1 is MNHEY and CDR2 is SVGAGI. The CDR3 is made up of 14 amino acids. V was shortened by 7 bases and J by 0 bases, with 10 bases between the two germline ends. CDR3 sequence reads: CASTPGGSGNTIYF. The CDR3 DNA is TGTGCCAGCACCCCGGGGGGCTCTGGAAACACCATATATTTT.

V and J are TRBV10-2 and TRBJ2-7; D gene unclear. Germline V lookup: CDR1 WSHSY, CDR2 SAAADI. Trimming removed 5 bases from V and 3 bases from J, with 8 bases in between. The CDR3 is 12 amino acids. Here the CDR3 reads CASSIVLYEQYF. The CDR3 DNA reads TGCGCCAGCAGTATAGTCCTCTACGAGCAGTACTTC.

This chain links TRBV7-6 with TRBJ2-7; D is tentatively TRBD1 or TRBD2 (5 bases each). CDR3 length equals 15 residues. Trimming removed 2 bases at V and 5 bases at J, with 16 bases between. The germline V gene encodes CDR1 SGHVS and CDR2 FNYEAQ. The CDR3, as DNA: TGTGCCAGCAGCTTATCAGGGACGCATAACGACGAGCAGTACTTC. Translating it yields CASSLSGTHNDEQYF. Combining the CDR3 with reference TRBV7-6 and TRBJ2-7 gives the whole variable domain GAGVSQSPRYKVTKRGQDVALRCDPISGHVSLYWYRQALGQGPEFLTYFNYEAQQDKSGLPNDRFSAERPEGSISTLTIQRTEQRDSAMYRCASSLSGTHNDEQYFGPGTRLTVT.

The chain has TRBV5-6 and TRBJ1-2; TRBD1 matches 7 bases. The length of the CDR3 is 17 residues. CDR1 and CDR2 (germline): SGHDT, YYEEEE. J lost 7 bases, V lost 2 bases, and 17 bases had no gene match. The CDR3 bases are TGTGCCAGCAGCTTAATGACAGGGACGGTGGGAACTCTTGGCTACACCTTC. Amino acid sequence: CASSLMTGTVGTLGYTF.

In DNA, the CDR3 is TGCAGCGTTGGGGGAGGGCAGGAGTCCTACGAGCAGTACTTC. As protein: CSVGGGQESYEQYF. The V call is TRBV29-1, the J call TRBJ2-7; 7 nucleotides align to TRBD2. Germline trimming cut 4 bases from V and 1 base from J; bases unmatched to any gene: 7. The CDR3 loop spans 14 amino acids. Germline V gives CDR1 SQVTM, CDR2 ANQGSEA.

The V and J genes are TRBV7-6 and TRBJ1-2; D might be TRBD1 (5 bases). Germline lookup yields CDR1 SGHVS and CDR2 FNYEAQ. V shed 5 bases and J shed 4 bases, with 17 bases lying between them. The CDR3 totals 15 residues. CDR3 in DNA: TGTGCCAGCAGCCCTATATCGGGGGTTGGCTATGGCTACACCTTC. Translation gives CASSPISGVGYGYTF.

The chain joins TRBV6-5 to TRBJ2-7; D remains unclear. The germline gives CDR1 MNHEY, CDR2 SVGAGI. Trimming took 0 bases from V and 5 from J, leaving 8 bases between them. The CDR3 contains 13 residues. Here the CDR3 reads CASSYSTIHEQYF. As DNA, the CDR3 is TGTGCCAGCAGTTACTCGACGATCCACGAGCAGTACTTC.

V usage is TRBV11-2 and J usage is TRBJ1-1; D not resolved. Germline V gives CDR1 SGHAT, CDR2 FQNNGV. This CDR3 has 12 amino acids. V was shortened by 4 bases and J by 8 bases, with 11 bases between the two germline ends. CDR3 residues: CASSSNSNEAFF. The CDR3 nucleotides read TGTGCCAGCAGCTCCAACAGCAACGAAGCTTTCTTT. The whole variable domain, filled in from reference TRBV11-2 and TRBJ1-1, reads EAGVAQSPRYKIIEKRQSVAFWCNPISGHATLYWYQQILGQGPKLLIQFQNNGVVDDSQLPKDRFSAERLKGVDSTLKIQPAKLEDSAVYLCASSSNSNEAFFGQGTRLTVV.